Listed here is a single T cell receptor (beta chain). Its antigen remains unknown. Relying on iRepertoire HTBI primers and Arm-PCR of CDR3 regions, the team built TCR beta libraries. TCRdb processed the multiplex PCR reads anew with MiXCR; each CDR3 protein has one entry. The table shows 350,000 to 500,000 distinct CDR3 sequences, with about 15% occurring only once. CDR1 is SEHNR and CDR2 is FQNEAQ in the germline V gene (reference sequence). The CDR3 loop spans 17 amino acids. Germline trimming cut 1 base from V and 2 bases from J; bases unmatched to any gene: 6. The sample's time point: newly diagnosed GD, antithyroid drugs for less than 3 months. Scientists built the TCR library using RNA that was extracted from PBMCs. The record originates from a study of regulatory T cells in long-lasting Graves disease. Regarding the study as a whole: Fewer public clonotypes were shared by new patients (just under 1,000) than by persistent patients (roughly 2,500). Sample size, which was small, may have reduced accuracy.

These data are also associated with another study on T cells in Graves' hyperthyroidism and ophthalmopathy. That paper states: Diagnoses were established using clinical symptoms, serum thyroxine and TRAb, thyroid ultrasound and orbital computed tomography. Researchers ran a first-round RT-PCR on the TCR CDR3 using the HTBI primer set.

Sequencing was performed on peripheral blood mononuclear cells (PBMCs), taken at new diagnosis, from a patient treated with antithyroid drugs. The gene calls are TRBV7-9 and TRBJ1-5, with 9 bases that match TRBD1. The sequence was obtained from a young woman with Graves disease. The CDR3 spells CASSLVTGGFGNQPQHF. CDR3 sequence (DNA): TGTGCCAGCAGCTTAGTCACAGGGGGCTTTGGCAATCAGCCCCAGCATTTT. Full variable domain (outside the CDR3, taken from reference TRBV7-9 and TRBJ1-5): DTGVSQNPRHKITKRGQNVTFRCDPISEHNRLYWYRQTLGQGPEFLTYFQNEAQLEKSRLLSDRFSAERPKGSFSTLEIQRTEQGDSAMYLCASSLVTGGFGNQPQHFGDGTRLSIL.